These 22 T cell receptor beta chains originate from one sample sequenced in a study of control samples from healthy donors and cancer patients. The protocol was immunoSEQ multiplex PCR, while the TCRdb copy is restricted to in-frame clones and leaves out a portion. The repertoire has about 160,000 clones, approximately 90% of them found once; the top ten carry more than 10%. Material: blood. The receptor source for this set is a man aged 25-40 years in good health.

V usage is TRBV27 and J usage is TRBJ2-7; 11 bases map to TRBD1. This CDR3 region has 15 residues. The V and J ends lost 8 bases and 4 bases, in that order; junction bases with no gene match: 10. The germline gives CDR1 MNHEY, CDR2 SMNVEV (reference sequence). Here the CDR3 reads CASGTGTGGWYEQYF. CDR3 DNA: TGTGCCAGCGGCACCGGGACAGGGGGTTGGTACGAGCAGTACTTC.

The V and J genes are TRBV4-1 and TRBJ1-1; D is possibly TRBD1 (5 bases). Between the trimmed V and J ends, which lost 0 bases and 4 bases, there was a span of 12 bases. Germline values: CDR1 MGHRA, CDR2 YSYEKL. This CDR3 has 15 amino acids. Here the CDR3 DNA reads TGCGCCAGCAGCCAAGATTATACCGGGGGCACTGAAGCTTTCTTT. It yields the protein CASSQDYTGGTEAFF.

This clone has only one observation. The V call is TRBV2, the J call TRBJ2-4; tentatively, D is TRBD1 (6 bases). Germline assignment: CDR1 SNHLY and CDR2 FYNNEI. V was trimmed by 8 bases and J by 8 bases, leaving 19 bases between them. This CDR3 spans 14 amino acids. CDR3 protein: CASLTQAGVDIQYF. DNA of the CDR3: TGTGCCAGCTTGACCCAGGCAGGGGTAGACATTCAGTACTTC.

This sequence joins TRBV11-3 and TRBJ1-5; D is perhaps TRBD1 (5 bases). This CDR3 has 16 amino acids. Germline V gives CDR1 SGHNT, CDR2 YENEEA. Between the trimmed V and J ends, which lost 2 bases and 10 bases, there was a span of 21 bases. The CDR3 here is CASSLPPMGPIFPQHF. DNA for the CDR3: TGTGCCAGCAGCTTACCCCCCATGGGGCCGATCTTTCCCCAGCATTTT.

This sequence joins TRBV7-2 and TRBJ2-6, with D uncertain. The CDR3 has 15 amino acids. Looked up from germline, CDR1 is SGHTA and CDR2 is FQGNSA. Trimming removed 2 bases from V and 4 bases from J, with 9 bases in between. DNA of the CDR3: TGTGCCAGCAGCTTACAAGGAGCGGGGGCCAACGTCCTGACTTTC. This encodes CASSLQGAGANVLTF.

The chain links TRBV19 to TRBJ1-1; D gene unclear. CDR1 and CDR2 (germline): LNHDA, SQIVND (reference sequence). With 4 bases removed from V and 8 bases from J, the gap between germline ends came to 8 bases. This CDR3 contains 11 residues. The DNA of the CDR3 is TGTGCCAGTAGTAAAAATAGAGAAGCTTTCTTT. Protein: CASSKNREAFF.

V usage is TRBV6-8 and J usage is TRBJ2-1; possible D gene TRBD2, 5 bases. V was cut by 6 bases and J by 5 bases, with 26 bases left in between. The CDR3 spans 18 residues. The V gene's germline CDR1 is MNHGY and CDR2 SAAAGT. The CDR3 DNA sequence: TGTGCCAGCAGCCAACAGAGAGGGAAGAACCCTCTAGACAATGAGCAGTTCTTC. This sequence encodes CASSQQRGKNPLDNEQFF.

A single count supports this clone. V and J are TRBV6-4 and TRBJ2-5, with 9 bases matching TRBD1. The CDR3 contains 16 residues. V was pared by 5 bases and J by 2 bases, with 9 bases of the junction left unmatched. Per germline, CDR1 MRHNA and CDR2 SNTAGT. CDR3 in amino acids: CASSQHSGTGQETQYF. CDR3 DNA: TGTGCCAGCAGTCAACACTCCGGGACAGGGCAAGAGACCCAGTACTTC.

The V gene is TRBV5-1, the J gene TRBJ2-3; D is possibly TRBD1 (6 bases). The length of the CDR3 is 14 residues. Germline assignment: CDR1 SGHRS and CDR2 YFSETQ. The germline V and J ends were trimmed by 4 bases and 4 bases, with 13 bases remaining between them. The CDR3 region is CASSPSGAPDTQYF. The CDR3 nucleotides are TGCGCCAGCAGCCCCTCAGGGGCGCCAGATACGCAGTATTTT.

This chain joins TRBV4-3 and TRBJ1-5; D uncertain. The CDR3 is made up of 15 amino acids. V was clipped by 1 base and J by 6 bases, with 13 bases between them. Germline-derived CDR1 and CDR2 are LGHNA and YSLEER. This chain's CDR3 is CASSQGMGGGQPQHF. DNA of the CDR3: TGCGCCAGCAGCCAAGGGATGGGAGGAGGTCAGCCCCAGCATTTT.

This clone was observed once. The V gene is TRBV19, the J gene TRBJ2-7, with D hard to call. The germline CDR1 and CDR2 sequences are LNHDA and SQIVND (reference sequence). V was cut by 5 bases and J by 2 bases, with 10 bases left in between. This CDR3 comprises 13 residues. DNA for the CDR3: TGTGCCAGTAGTTTCAGCGTAACCTACGAGCAGTACTTC. This sequence encodes CASSFSVTYEQYF.

DNA of the CDR3: TGCAGCGTGCCTCTTCTACATGAGCAGTTCTTC. Amino acid sequence: CSVPLLHEQFF. The rearrangement joins TRBV29-1 to TRBJ2-1; D is unclear. V was clipped by 6 bases and J by 8 bases, with 11 bases between them. The CDR3 consists of 11 residues. Germline V gene data show CDR1 as SQVTM and CDR2 as ANQGSEA.

The chain links TRBV6-4 to TRBJ2-3; 11 nucleotides align to TRBD2. V shed 5 bases, J shed 4 bases, and the junction held 8 bases outside the gene matches. The germline gives CDR1 MRHNA, CDR2 SNTAGT. This CDR3 comprises 16 residues. The CDR3 reads CASSFQTSGDSDTQYF. CDR3 sequence (DNA): TGTGCCAGCAGTTTTCAGACTAGCGGGGACTCAGATACGCAGTATTTT.

This clone was seen only once. The genes are TRBV6-5 and TRBJ1-2; D call uncertain. Looked up from germline, CDR1 is MNHEY and CDR2 is SVGAGI. The V gene lost 0 bases and the J gene lost 10 bases, with 18 bases spanning the gap. The CDR3 covers 15 residues. The chain's CDR3 is CASSYSRQFLEDYTF. As DNA, the CDR3 is TGTGCCAGCAGTTACTCGAGGCAGTTCCTTGAAGACTACACCTTC.

The rearrangement links TRBV7-3 to TRBJ2-4; 16 bases agree with TRBD2. Trimming cost V 5 bases and J 5 bases; bases outside gene matches: 15. The CDR3 runs 20 residues. CDR1 SGHTA and CDR2 FQGTGA come from the germline V gene. The CDR3: CASSQSPGTSGGASQNIQYF. In DNA form, the CDR3 reads TGTGCCAGCAGCCAGTCCCCCGGGACTAGCGGGGGGGCAAGCCAAAACATTCAGTACTTC.

The chain is built from TRBV5-4 and TRBJ1-6; the match to TRBD1 covers 12 bases. The trim removed 4 bases at V and 2 bases at J, leaving 10 bases unmatched. Germline CDR1 SGHNT, CDR2 YYREEE (reference sequence). The CDR3 totals 19 residues. CDR3 coding DNA: TGTGCCAGCAGCGAAACGGGACAGGGGGCCCAAACCTATAATTCACCCCTCCACTTT. Its translation is CASSETGQGAQTYNSPLHF.

This clone was counted between two and nine times. The chain has TRBV5-4 and TRBJ1-1, with D unclear. The CDR3 has 13 residues. V was trimmed by 1 base and J by 1 base, leaving 5 bases between them. Germline-derived CDR1 and CDR2 are SGHNT and YYREEE (reference sequence). The CDR3 region has the DNA TGTGCCAGCAGCTTGCGGTCGAACACTGAAGCTTTCTTT. Its translation: CASSLRSNTEAFF. The variable domain in full, completed from reference TRBV5-4 and TRBJ1-1, reads ETGVTQSPTHLIKTRGQQVTLRCSSQSGHNTVSWYQQALGQGPQFIFQYYREEENGRGNFPPRFSGLQFPNYSSELNVNALELDDSALYLCASSLRSNTEAFFGQGTRLTVV.

This sequence joins TRBV7-2 and TRBJ1-5, with D perhaps matching TRBD1 (6 bases). The germline gives CDR1 SGHTA, CDR2 FQGNSA. The ends were cut back, 1 base at V and 7 bases at J, with 11 bases in the middle. The CDR3 length is 14 residues. CDR3 region: CASSLDGGQQPQHF. The CDR3 DNA reads TGTGCCAGCAGCTTAGATGGGGGACAACAGCCCCAGCATTTT.

This clone was counted between two and nine times. CDR3: CASSLRYGFLMTYEQYF. In DNA, the CDR3 is TGTGCCAGCAGTTTACGTTATGGATTTCTAATGACCTACGAGCAGTACTTC. V usage is TRBV28 and J usage is TRBJ2-7; D unclear. The germline CDR1 and CDR2 sequences are MDHEN and SYDVKM. This CDR3 is built from 17 residues. The V and J ends lost 2 bases and 2 bases respectively, with 19 bases between them. The complete variable domain, with remaining parts taken from reference TRBV28 and TRBJ2-7, reads DVKVTQSSRYLVKRTGEKVFLECVQDMDHENMFWYRQDPGLGLRLIYFSYDVKMKEKGDIPEGYSVSREKKERFSLILESASTNQTSMYLCASSLRYGFLMTYEQYFGPGTRLTVT.

This chain joins TRBV6-5 and TRBJ2-5, with D unclear. Germline-derived CDR1 and CDR2 are MNHEY and SVGAGI. CDR3 length: 12 residues. The V end lost 6 bases, the J end lost 7 bases, and 12 bases lay between the germline ends. CDR3 DNA sequence: TGTGCCAGCAGAACAGTTTTGGGGACCCAGTACTTC. Its translation is CASRTVLGTQYF.

About this clone itself: Other DNA sequences from this sample encode an identical CDR3 as well. The CDR3 loop is CASSPGREQYF. The CDR3 nucleotides read TGTGCCAGCTCACCAGGGAGGGAGCAGTACTTC. The V and J genes are TRBV18 and TRBJ2-7, with D maybe TRBD2 (6 bases). This CDR3 contains 11 residues. CDR1 and CDR2 (germline): KGHSH, LQKENI. Trimming cost V 2 bases and J 7 bases, with 6 bases left between them. Complete variable domain (other parts from reference TRBV18 and TRBJ2-7): NAGVMQNPRHLVRRRGQEARLRCSPMKGHSHVYWYRQLPEEGLKFMVYLQKENIIDESGMPKERFSAEFPKEGPSILRIQQVVRGDSAAYFCASSPGREQYFGPGTRLTVT.

This clone has just a few counts. The V call is TRBV12-3 or TRBV12-4, the J call TRBJ1-6; the D is unclear. The CDR3 consists of 13 residues. V was pared by 3 bases and J by 8 bases, with 8 bases between. This chain's CDR3 is CASSFQRDSPLHF. DNA for the CDR3: TGTGCCAGCAGTTTCCAAAGGGATTCACCCCTCCACTTT.